The 13 T cell receptor beta chains given below trace back to one sample, sequenced in a study of CD8 T cells in Susac syndrome. An input of roughly 0.45 to 1 ug of RNA was subjected to reverse transcription using random hexamers. TCRdb ran MiXCR on the immunoSEQ multiplex PCR reads and lists one entry per CDR3 protein. The table records almost 450,000 distinct CDR3 sequences, more than 80% of them present only once. The specimen sequenced was CD8+ T cells from PBMCs. The receptors come from a human donor with multiple sclerosis.

V is TRBV14 and J is TRBJ2-7; 7 bases are shared with TRBD2. With V trimmed by 1 base and J by 0 bases, 9 bases remained unmatched. There are 17 residues in the CDR3. Germline V gene data show CDR1 as SGHDN and CDR2 as FVKESK. The CDR3 is CASSQASSGPYSYEQYF. The CDR3 bases are TGTGCCAGCAGCCAAGCGTCTAGCGGCCCTTACTCCTACGAGCAGTACTTC.

This chain links TRBV27 with TRBJ2-7, with 7 bases that match TRBD1. The length of the CDR3 is 14 residues. V was pared by 2 bases and J by 4 bases, with 5 bases of the junction left unmatched. The germline gives CDR1 MNHEY, CDR2 SMNVEV (reference sequence). The CDR3: CASSLRGLGYEQYF. The CDR3, as DNA: TGTGCCAGCAGTTTAAGGGGGCTCGGATACGAGCAGTACTTC.

This chain uses TRBV27 with TRBJ1-1; D is undetermined. Germline CDR1 reads MNHEY; CDR2 reads SMNVEV (reference sequence). This CDR3 is 15 amino acids long. Trimming took off 5 bases at V and 4 bases at J, with 17 bases between the two ends. The CDR3 sequence is CASSPLGGWGTEAFF. The CDR3 coding sequence is TGTGCCAGCAGTCCACTCGGAGGGTGGGGCACTGAAGCTTTCTTT.

This sequence joins TRBV20-1 and TRBJ2-1; TRBD2 matches at 11 bases. With V trimmed by 3 bases and J by 3 bases, 7 bases remained unmatched. The CDR3 length is 16 residues. CDR1 is DFQATT and CDR2 is SNEGSKA in the germline V gene (reference sequence). CDR3 nucleotides: TGCAGTGCTAGGGCTAGCGGGGGGACTTACTACAATGAGCAGTTCTTC. As protein: CSARASGGTYYNEQFF.

The J gene is TRBJ2-1, the V gene TRBV5-4; D is tentatively TRBD1 or TRBD2 (5 bases each). CDR3 length: 15 amino acids. Germline V gene data show CDR1 as SGHNT and CDR2 as YYREEE (reference sequence). Trimming shortened V by 2 bases and J by 8 bases, and 17 bases separated the two germline ends. The CDR3 DNA is TGTGCCAGCAGCTTCGGGACCCAGCAGGTGGATGAGCAGTTCTTC. This codes for CASSFGTQQVDEQFF.

The chain is built from TRBV27 and TRBJ1-2, with a weak D call TRBD1 (6 bases). V lost 4 bases to trimming and J lost 5 bases, with 17 bases between them. CDR3 size: 15 residues. Germline V gene sequence: CDR1 MNHEY, CDR2 SMNVEV (reference sequence). The CDR3 reads CASSSPLAGDYGYTF. Written as DNA, the CDR3 is TGTGCCAGCAGTTCCCCCCTCGCAGGGGATTATGGCTACACCTTC.

This rearrangement joins TRBV6-2 or TRBV6-3 to TRBJ1-2, with unresolved D. The CDR3 runs to 11 residues. Germline CDR1 reads MNHEY; CDR2 reads SVGEGT. Trimming removed 7 bases from V and 2 bases from J, with 5 bases in between. This chain's CDR3 is CASTSNYGYTF. CDR3 sequence (DNA): TGTGCCAGCACCTCGAACTATGGCTACACCTTC.

The CDR3 loop reads CASIGPQNEKLFF. DNA for the CDR3: TGTGCCAGCATAGGTCCACAGAATGAAAAACTGTTTTTT. The chain recombines TRBV5-5 with TRBJ1-4, with no clear D. The CDR3 spans 13 residues. V was shortened by 6 bases and J by 5 bases, with 11 bases between the two germline ends. Looked up from germline, CDR1 is SGHKS and CDR2 is YYEKEE (reference sequence). The whole variable domain, filled in from reference TRBV5-5 and TRBJ1-4, reads DAGVTQSPTHLIKTRGQQVTLRCSPISGHKSVSWYQQVLGQGPQFIFQYYEKEERGRGNFPDRFSARQFPNYSSELNVNALLLGDSALYLCASIGPQNEKLFFGSGTQLSVL.

V and J are TRBV2 and TRBJ2-2; 10 bases fit TRBD1. The CDR3 extends over 18 amino acids. The V and J ends lost 0 bases and 3 bases, in that order; junction bases with no gene match: 7. Germline CDR1 reads SNHLY; CDR2 reads FYNNEI. The CDR3 DNA sequence: TGTGCCAGCAGTGAAGCGCTTGACAGGGGGCGAGACACCGGGGAGCTGTTTTTT. Residues: CASSEALDRGRDTGELFF.

This rearrangement joins TRBV30 to TRBJ1-1; TRBD1 might be the D (6 bases). The CDR3 has 15 amino acids. The germline gives CDR1 GTSNPN, CDR2 SVGIG (reference sequence). V was trimmed by 1 base and J by 3 bases, leaving 15 bases between them. The CDR3 region has the DNA TGTGCCTGGAGTGGGTACAGGGAGGGGGACACTGAAGCTTTCTTT. It yields the protein CAWSGYREGDTEAFF.

The chain carries TRBV2 and TRBJ2-7; 9 nucleotides match TRBD1. Germline V gives CDR1 SNHLY, CDR2 FYNNEI. The V and J ends lost 7 bases and 2 bases, in that order; junction bases with no gene match: 9. There are 15 residues in the CDR3. DNA for the CDR3: TGTGCCAGCATCCGAGGTTGGGACAGGGCCTACGAGCAGTACTTC. This encodes CASIRGWDRAYEQYF. Variable domain in full (rest from reference TRBV2 and TRBJ2-7): EPEVTQTPSHQVTQMGQEVILRCVPISNHLYFYWYRQILGQKVEFLVSFYNNEISEKSEIFDDQFSVERPDGSNFTLKIRSTKLEDSAMYFCASIRGWDRAYEQYFGPGTRLTVT.

The chain employs TRBV7-2 and TRBJ1-1; D gene uncertain. The germline gives CDR1 SGHTA, CDR2 FQGNSA. The CDR3 length is 16 residues. The V end lost 7 bases, the J end lost 1 base, and 19 bases lay between the germline ends. The CDR3 bases are TGTGCCAGCACCTCTGGAGCGGTGTCCCCGAACACTGAAGCTTTCTTT. Its translation is CASTSGAVSPNTEAFF.

The chain combines TRBV27 with TRBJ2-1; 8 bases align to TRBD1. Trimming took 3 bases from V and 7 from J; bases not matched to a gene: 5. Germline V CDR1 and CDR2: MNHEY, SMNVEV (reference sequence). This CDR3 is 14 amino acids long. The CDR3 loop is CASSLDRVWNEQFF. CDR3 nucleotide sequence: TGTGCCAGCAGTTTGGACAGGGTATGGAATGAGCAGTTCTTC.